This T cell receptor (beta chain) was profiled in a study of T cells in Graves' hyperthyroidism and ophthalmopathy (dated by TCRdb to 2018 to 2020). For the study in its entirety: Peripheral blood was sampled at the time of initial diagnosis, prior to any treatment. After sampling, hyperthyroidism patients received methimazole starting at 30 mg daily, and ophthalmopathy patients received high-dose intravenous methylprednisolone. In addition, the study compared T-cell repertoires in thyroid tissue and in blood from a handful of Graves' hyperthyroidism patients. Whether ophthalmopathy could be predicted prospectively was tested in an independent validation cohort made up of under 20 hyperthyroidism patients plus 17 patients who later progressed to ophthalmopathy. The 95 to 100 discovery patients were randomly split 7:3 into training and test sets. TCR Vbeta CDR3 sequencing of roughly 140 peripheral blood samples (43 ophthalmopathy, 70 to 85 hyperthyroidism and approximately 17 progressor patients) is reported in the paper. To identify TCR V-J signatures that set the groups apart, the researchers used a discovery cohort of 100 patients, made up of fewer than 50 with Graves' ophthalmopathy and about 55 with stable Graves' hyperthyroidism.

Note on this clonotype: It has no known antigen specificity. Base qualities are not recorded, but no much larger clone differs from it by a single base.

Overall results and qualifications from the work: A 13 V-J signature model separated ophthalmopathy from stable hyperthyroidism, with just over 85% sensitivity and roughly 84% specificity in cross-validation and 80%/75% in testing. Sample size was not statistically predetermined, and blinding of investigators to group allocation was not performed. Most expanded thyroid clonotypes (frequency above 0.001) were also detected in blood, suggesting blood repertoires may reflect thyroid immune responses. In validation, the model predicted progression to ophthalmopathy a median of 6.5 months before onset, with approximately 70% sensitivity and 72.22% specificity.

Ophthalmopathy patients had moderately to severely active disease, with a Clinical Activity Score of 3 or more, a NOSPECS grade of 4 or more, and a disease duration of less than 3 months. Any patient with an uncontrolled infection, another autoimmune disease, pregnancy or lactation was excluded. Diagnoses relied on clinical symptoms, serum thyroxine and TRAb, thyroid ultrasound and orbital computed tomography. PBMCs were isolated from roughly 10 ml of fresh peripheral blood by Ficoll-Paque density gradient centrifugation. Total RNA was extracted using Trizol reagent, and RNA quality was assessed on an Agilent 2100 Bioanalyzer. The TCR beta CDR3 regions were amplified from the RNA transcripts. The TCR CDR3 was subjected to a first round of RT-PCR using the HTBI primer set and the Qiagen OneStep RT-PCR kit. A second multiplex PCR round built the libraries, followed by size selection and purification. The libraries were sequenced on an Illumina HiSeq2000 using paired-end 100 bp reads. The paper's processing steps were these. SOAPnuke was used to process the raw data, with reads discarded if the reads contained adapters or uncalled bases, had a mean Phred below 15, or lacked an exact constant-primer or identifier match. High-quality paired reads were merged using COPE v1.2.5, and each unique nucleotide sequence was defined as a clonotype. MiTCR v1.1 was used to align clonotypes to the IMGT TRBV, TRBD and TRBJ reference segments. Only V-J combinations with frequency above 0.0001, covering 99% to 99.2% of repertoires, were analysed. The TCS score was defined as the ratio of F50 (clonal expansion) to E x V (chaos), calculated using BLOSUM62-based TCRdist between CDR3 peptides within each V-J. Welch's t-statistics and random forest reduced several hundred V-J features to about 12, which were used in a naive Bayes classifier (R e1071). The raw public data were reprocessed by TCRdb itself: fastp quality trimming at Q25, MiXCR clonotype calling, in-frame beta chains only. A single entry per CDR3 protein holds the most common genes and DNA from its merged rows. The V and J calls and clone size come from TCRdb's table, not from the authors' own analysis. Present in this sample are a few hundred thousand distinct CDR3 sequences, approximately 15% of which were seen just once. Clones ranked in the top ten supply around 3.3% of the sample.

Sequencing was performed on blood. This TCR derives from a middle-aged woman with Graves' ophthalmopathy.

The bases read TGTGCCAGCAGCCAAGGACAGCCCTCAAGAGTTATGAACACTGAAGCTTTCTTT. Protein translation: CASSQGQPSRVMNTEAFF. The chain is assembled from TRBV3-1 and TRBJ1-1; the best D guess is TRBD1, with 5 bases matching. From the cysteine through the phenylalanine, the CDR3 covers 18 amino acids. The only DNA kept is the CDR3, 54 bases in frame from the first base. From a lookup of the germline V gene (reference sequence), CDR1 and CDR2 are LGHDT and YNNKEL. Trimming removed 1 base from V and 0 bases from J, leaving 18 bases between the germline ends. Supplemented by the reference TRBV3-1 and TRBJ1-1 proteins around the CDR3, the complete variable domain is DTAVSQTPKYLVTQMGNDKSIKCEQNLGHDTMYWYKQDSKKFLKIMFSYNNKELIINETVPNRFSPKSPDKAHLNLHINSLELGDSAVYFCASSQGQPSRVMNTEAFFGQGTRLTVV.